Shown below are 31 T cell receptor beta chains from a single sample sequenced in a study of preoperative IRX-2 immunotherapy in early breast cancer. Only in-frame clones appear in the TCRdb table, and some are missing; sequencing was by immunoSEQ multiplex PCR. Of over 30,000 clones listed, about 90% were seen once; the top ten hold about 1.5%. Treatment meaning: preoperative locoregional IRX-2 cytokine immunotherapy. The sequencing used tumor tissue, collected after IRX-2 immunotherapy. The receptors here all came from a human donor with breast cancer.

The chain joins TRBV10-2 to TRBJ2-1, with D perhaps matching TRBD2 (5 bases). Looked up from germline, CDR1 is WSHSY and CDR2 is SAAADI. The CDR3 is 13 residues long. Trimming removed 5 bases at V and 4 bases at J, with 9 bases between. The CDR3 is CASSPGIYNEQFF. For the CDR3, the DNA is TGCGCCAGCAGTCCGGGGATTTACAATGAGCAGTTCTTC.

V gene TRBV11-3 combines with J gene TRBJ2-7; 10 bases agree with TRBD2. V shed 6 bases, J shed 0 bases, and the junction held 5 bases outside the gene matches. CDR1 and CDR2 (germline): SGHNT, YENEEA. The CDR3 has 15 amino acids. The CDR3 bases are TGTGCCAGCAGTCTACTAGCGGGACTCTCCTACGAGCAGTACTTC. Protein sequence: CASSLLAGLSYEQYF.

This clone has only one observation. The rearrangement joins TRBV6-8 to TRBJ1-4; 7 bases map to TRBD1. The V gene's germline CDR1 is MNHGY and CDR2 SAAAGT. The CDR3 length is 15 residues. Germline trimming cut 10 bases from V and 5 bases from J; bases unmatched to any gene: 13. The CDR3 region is CATRGGTERNEKLFF. CDR3 nucleotide sequence: TGTGCCACCCGGGGCGGGACAGAAAGAAATGAAAAACTGTTTTTT.

The V call is TRBV19, the J call TRBJ1-4; perhaps TRBD1 as D (5 bases). This CDR3 is built from 14 residues. Trimming shortened V by 3 bases and J by 8 bases, and 13 bases separated the two germline ends. CDR1 is LNHDA and CDR2 is SQIVND in the germline V gene (reference sequence). The CDR3: CASSIPGLQEKLFF. The CDR3, as DNA: TGTGCCAGTAGTATTCCGGGACTTCAAGAAAAACTGTTTTTT.

V is TRBV7-1 and J is TRBJ2-1, with 10 bases lining up with TRBD1. TRBV7-1 qualifies as an ORF whose function is uncertain. This CDR3 spans 14 amino acids. Trimming took 3 bases from V and 10 from J; bases not matched to a gene: 6. Written as DNA, the CDR3 is TGTGCCAGCAGCTCGATGACAGGGGGCCTCGAGCAGTTCTTC. Protein product: CASSSMTGGLEQFF.

This chain connects TRBV18 to TRBJ2-2, with TRBD1 identical over 8 bases. Germline values: CDR1 KGHSH, CDR2 LQKENI. V dropped 4 bases and J dropped 7; count of bases not matched to a gene: 5. The CDR3 consists of 14 residues. The CDR3 DNA follows: TGTGCCAGCTCACGGACAGGGTTTGGCGGGGAGCTGTTTTTT. This gives the protein CASSRTGFGGELFF.

The chain couples TRBV6-7 to TRBJ2-1; D gene unclear. TRBV6-7 is flagged as an ORF with uncertain function. The CDR3 has 11 amino acids. The ends were cut back, 6 bases at V and 9 bases at J, with 9 bases in the middle. The CDR3 here is CASRTLVEQFF. The DNA for the CDR3 is TGTGCCAGCAGGACCTTAGTTGAGCAGTTCTTC.

V is TRBV11-3 and J is TRBJ2-2, with 7 bases lining up with TRBD2. CDR3 size: 15 residues. Germline loops: CDR1 SGHNT, CDR2 YENEEA. The V segment lost 0 bases and the J segment 6 bases; nucleotides outside the gene matches: 4. The CDR3 region is CASSLDWGGAGELFF. The CDR3, as DNA: TGTGCCAGCAGCTTAGACTGGGGAGGGGCCGGGGAGCTGTTTTTT.

The gene calls are TRBV11-3 and TRBJ1-1; possibly TRBD1 for D (6 bases). The CDR3 consists of 16 residues. Germline lookup yields CDR1 SGHNT and CDR2 YENEEA. V was cut by 3 bases and J by 0 bases, with 14 bases left in between. The CDR3 reads CASSFNREPMNTEAFF. In DNA form, the CDR3 reads TGTGCCAGCAGCTTTAACAGGGAACCTATGAACACTGAAGCTTTCTTT.

The rearrangement uses TRBV19 and TRBJ1-5; unclear D gene. Germline values: CDR1 LNHDA, CDR2 SQIVND (reference sequence). V was trimmed by 6 bases and J by 1 base, leaving 13 bases between them. This CDR3 is built from 15 residues. In nucleotides, the CDR3 is TGTGCCAGTAGCCCGAGTACCGCCAGCAATCAGCCCCAGCATTTT. Its protein is CASSPSTASNQPQHF. The full variable domain, its missing parts supplied by reference TRBV19 and TRBJ1-5, is DGGITQSPKYLFRKEGQNVTLSCEQNLNHDAMYWYRQDPGQGLRLIYYSQIVNDFQKGDIAEGYSVSREKKESFPLTVTSAQKNPTAFYLCASSPSTASNQPQHFGDGTRLSIL.

This chain connects TRBV15 to TRBJ1-2; D call uncertain. CDR1 is LNHNV and CDR2 is YYDKDF in the germline V gene (reference sequence). V was cut by 1 base and J by 0 bases, with 12 bases left in between. The CDR3 is 16 residues long. The CDR3 DNA reads TGTGCCACCAGCAGAGGACGGCGGACTTCTAACTATGGCTACACCTTC. It translates to CATSRGRRTSNYGYTF.

This chain links TRBV6-8 with TRBJ1-6; 9 positions match TRBD1. The CDR3 has 16 amino acids. From germline, CDR1 is MNHGY and CDR2 SAAAGT. V lost 1 base to trimming and J lost 7 bases; unmatched junction nucleotides: 5. CDR3 region: CASSYFGTGRNSPLHF. The CDR3 nucleotides read TGTGCCAGCAGTTACTTCGGGACAGGGCGGAATTCACCCCTCCACTTT.

The rearrangement links TRBV6-8 to TRBJ1-5; D unclear. V was shortened by 5 bases and J by 4 bases, with 12 bases between the two germline ends. Germline V gene data show CDR1 as MNHGY and CDR2 as SAAAGT. This CDR3 is 14 amino acids long. The CDR3 DNA sequence: TGTGCCAGCAGTGCCGGACGCGGGAATCAGCCCCAGCATTTT. The encoded protein is CASSAGRGNQPQHF.

The chain has TRBV30 and TRBJ1-5, with D maybe TRBD1 (5 bases). Trimming left V 2 bases short and J 2 bases short, with 13 bases between. The CDR3 totals 15 residues. Germline loops: CDR1 GTSNPN, CDR2 SVGIG (reference sequence). The CDR3 DNA reads TGTGCCTGGAGTAGAGGGGTCCCGGGCAATCAGCCCCAGCATTTT. Encoded protein: CAWSRGVPGNQPQHF.

This chain connects TRBV6-8 to TRBJ1-3; 9 bases line up with TRBD1. CDR1 and CDR2 (germline): MNHGY, SAAAGT. The length of the CDR3 is 13 residues. V trimming: 6 bases; J trimming: 8 bases; junction bases outside the gene matches: 5. This CDR3 is CASRPGQGYTIYF. For the CDR3, the DNA is TGTGCCAGCAGGCCCGGACAGGGGTACACCATATATTTT.

The V and J genes are TRBV19 and TRBJ2-7; D might be TRBD2 (6 bases). CDR3 length: 15 amino acids. V was clipped by 2 bases and J by 6 bases, with 17 bases between them. Germline CDR1 LNHDA, CDR2 SQIVND (reference sequence). The CDR3 DNA sequence: TGTGCCAGTAGTATAAAGGAGGGCAGGTCCGGCGAGCAGTACTTC. It codes for CASSIKEGRSGEQYF.

This sequence joins TRBV19 and TRBJ2-1; 8 positions match TRBD2. Per germline, CDR1 LNHDA and CDR2 SQIVND (reference sequence). The V gene end was trimmed by 3 bases and the J gene end by 6 bases; junction bases not matched to a gene: 4. The CDR3 covers 14 residues. CDR3 DNA: TGTGCCAGTAGTATCCTAGCGGGTCTCAATGAGCAGTTCTTC. Translated, it gives CASSILAGLNEQFF.

This clone was observed a single time. The chain employs TRBV28 and TRBJ2-1, with 14 bases that match TRBD2. V shed 5 bases, J shed 0 bases, and the junction held 3 bases outside the gene matches. Germline CDR1 reads MDHEN; CDR2 reads SYDVKM. The CDR3 contains 17 residues. In DNA form, the CDR3 reads TGTGCCAGCAGTCAGGGGACTAGCGGGAGCTCCTACAATGAGCAGTTCTTC. Amino acid sequence: CASSQGTSGSSYNEQFF.

This clone was detected only a few times. The rearrangement links TRBV11-3 to TRBJ1-6; no clear D. V dropped 5 bases and J dropped 7 bases, with 18 bases sitting between them. This CDR3 is built from 16 residues. Germline loops: CDR1 SGHNT, CDR2 YENEEA. The CDR3 loop is CASSLRVRETNSPLHF. For the CDR3, the DNA is TGTGCCAGCAGCCTGAGGGTGAGGGAGACCAATTCACCCCTCCACTTT.

The genes are TRBV11-3 and TRBJ1-2; D gene ambiguous. Germline V gene lookup returns CDR1 SGHNT and CDR2 YENEEA. V shed 3 bases and J shed 4 bases, with 15 bases lying between them. This CDR3 spans 15 amino acids. CDR3 protein: CASSLGSVNRYGYTF. The CDR3 DNA reads as TGTGCCAGCAGCTTGGGATCGGTAAATCGCTATGGCTACACCTTC. Full variable domain (outside the CDR3, taken from reference TRBV11-3 and TRBJ1-2): EAGVVQSPRYKIIEKKQPVAFWCNPISGHNTLYWYLQNLGQGPELLIRYENEEAVDDSQLPKDRFSAERLKGVDSTLKIQPAELGDSAVYLCASSLGSVNRYGYTFGSGTRLTVV.

The chain has TRBV28 and TRBJ2-3, with a tentative D call TRBD1 (5 bases). This CDR3 region has 17 residues. V was shortened by 5 bases and J by 2 bases, with 20 bases between the two germline ends. Germline-derived CDR1 and CDR2 are MDHEN and SYDVKM. The CDR3 spells CASSPPGLGRDTDTQYF. The CDR3 bases are TGTGCCAGCAGTCCTCCCGGTCTGGGCAGGGACACAGATACGCAGTATTTT.

The gene calls are TRBV11-3 and TRBJ1-2; 7 bases match TRBD1. The V and J ends lost 7 bases and 8 bases, in that order; junction bases with no gene match: 16. Germline V gene lookup returns CDR1 SGHNT and CDR2 YENEEA. This CDR3 has 15 residues. Here the CDR3 reads CASTGRGQVLTGYTF. The CDR3 DNA reads TGTGCCAGCACCGGACGAGGACAGGTCCTTACCGGCTACACCTTC.

The chain employs TRBV11-3 and TRBJ2-1, with TRBD2 matching 12 bases. This CDR3 is 15 amino acids long. V lost 4 bases and J lost 9; bases outside the gene matches: 7. Germline V gene lookup returns CDR1 SGHNT and CDR2 YENEEA. The CDR3 nucleotides read TGTGCCAGCAGCTCCAAGACTAGCGGGAGCACTGAGCAGTTCTTC. This codes for CASSSKTSGSTEQFF.

This clone was observed a handful of times. This chain connects TRBV6-8 to TRBJ2-3, with TRBD2 matching 12 bases. The CDR3 contains 14 residues. Per germline, CDR1 MNHGY and CDR2 SAAAGT. V lost 5 bases, J lost 4 bases, and 1 base stayed unmatched. CDR3 sequence (DNA): TGTGCCAGCAGTGCTAGCGGGAGGGCAGATACGCAGTATTTT. Protein product: CASSASGRADTQYF.

This chain joins TRBV18 and TRBJ2-3; 7 nucleotides line up with TRBD2. Germline trimming cut 3 bases from V and 0 bases from J; bases unmatched to any gene: 6. The germline V gene has CDR1 KGHSH and CDR2 LQKENI. The CDR3 covers 16 residues. The CDR3, as DNA: TGTGCCAGCTCACCTTTAGCGGGCCGAAGCACAGATACGCAGTATTTT. This translates into CASSPLAGRSTDTQYF.

The CDR3 sequence is CAAAPTGSSYEQYV. In DNA, the CDR3 is TGTGCCGCCGCACCCACAGGGTCTAGCTACGAGCAGTACGTC. V and J are TRBV22-1 and TRBJ2-7; the listed D gene, TRBD1, was not tested against the DNA. TRBV22-1 is noted as a pseudogene. This CDR3 has 14 amino acids.

The chain links TRBV6-8 to TRBJ2-5; possible D gene TRBD2, 5 bases. V lost 5 bases, J lost 7 bases, and 11 bases lay in between. Per germline, CDR1 MNHGY and CDR2 SAAAGT. This CDR3 comprises 12 residues. The CDR3 loop is CASSTGVGTQYF. The DNA for the CDR3 is TGTGCCAGCAGTACCGGGGTTGGGACCCAGTACTTC.

The chain employs TRBV5-4 and TRBJ2-7, with no clear D. This CDR3 region has 13 residues. With 4 bases removed from V and 6 bases from J, the gap between germline ends came to 14 bases. In germline, CDR1 is SGHNT, CDR2 YYREEE (reference sequence). This CDR3 reads CASSLRASGEQYV. DNA of the CDR3: TGTGCCAGCAGCCTTCGGGCCTCCGGCGAGCAGTACGTC.

The rearrangement links TRBV6-8 to TRBJ1-2; 10 nucleotides align to TRBD1. V was clipped by 10 bases and J by 4 bases; unmatched bases: 15. CDR1 and CDR2 (germline): MNHGY, SAAAGT. This CDR3 contains 16 residues. CDR3 residues: CAINTGQGMALYGYTF. Here the CDR3 DNA reads TGTGCCATCAATACGGGACAGGGGATGGCCCTCTATGGCTACACCTTC.

The V gene is TRBV18, the J gene TRBJ1-5; 7 bases agree with TRBD1. With V trimmed by 1 base and J by 4 bases, 4 bases remained unmatched. The CDR3 length is 15 residues. The germline V gene encodes CDR1 KGHSH and CDR2 LQKENI. CDR3 amino acids: CASSPQGALNQPQHF. CDR3 coding DNA: TGTGCCAGCTCACCACAGGGGGCCCTTAATCAGCCCCAGCATTTT.

CDR3 amino acids: CATSLEGDSYEQYF. The CDR3, as DNA: TGTGCCACCAGCCTGGAGGGAGACTCCTACGAGCAGTACTTC. V is TRBV15 and J is TRBJ2-7; perhaps TRBD2 as D (6 bases). Looked up from germline, CDR1 is LNHNV and CDR2 is YYDKDF (reference sequence). This CDR3 comprises 14 residues. The germline V and J ends were trimmed by 5 bases and 0 bases, with 11 bases remaining between them.